This T cell receptor beta chain was identified in a study of cytomegalovirus exposure and HLA in healthy donors. As for this clone: Its antigen remains unknown.

Whole-study results and caveats: What was likely a sequencing artifact was a cluster of highly shared sequence variants.

The primer mix had 60 Vbeta and 13 Jbeta primers. Authors' methods: Roughly 80 million unique TCR beta chains, 9.5 million to 14 million shared, were counted in a later analysis. The method was immunoSEQ multiplex PCR; TCRdb's version includes in-frame clones alone and lacks a portion of them. For V, J and clone size, that table is used; D and trimming come from the DNA. The table lists some 110,000 clones, around three quarters of them singletons. The V and J ends lost 7 bases and 7 bases respectively, with 10 bases between them. Germline V CDR1 and CDR2: MDHEN, SYDVKM. This CDR3 has 11 residues. This TCR was sampled from a woman aged 18 to 35 in good health and CMV-seropositive. Source material: PBMCs. The chain is built from TRBV28 and TRBJ1-2; maybe TRBD1 (6 bases). CDR3 in DNA: TGTGCCAGCATTGGGGGCGGTGGCTACACCTTC. Protein: CASIGGGGYTF.